These T cell receptor beta chains were read from a single sample in a study of CD8+ T cells in alopecia areata. TCRdb's copy holds only in-frame clones and misses some; the assay was immunoSEQ multiplex PCR. The data show more than 150,000 clones, 40% to 65% seen once. The input for sequencing was CD8+ T cells sorted from blood, taken around week 54, from a patient treated with tofacitinib. These receptors were taken from a human donor with alopecia areata. The CDR3 runs from the conserved cysteine through the conserved F or W. Each record gives: D gene, J gene, V gene, clone size, CDR3 protein, CDR3 DNA. A D gene is named only where the DNA matches it firmly. Some rows have no size entry. The others give once, few or many, or a class for an expanded clone.

d_call: NA; j_call: TRBJ2-7; v_call: TRBV14; clone_size: NA; cdr3_aa: CASSPDSSGYEQYF; cdr3_nt: TGTGCCAGCAGCCCGGACTCCTCAGGCTACGAGCAGTACTTC
d_call: TRBD2; j_call: TRBJ2-7; v_call: TRBV13; clone_size: NA; cdr3_aa: CASSSYSGGLTYEQYF; cdr3_nt: TGTGCCAGCAGCTCCTATAGCGGGGGCCTCACCTACGAGCAGTACTTC
d_call: TRBD1; j_call: TRBJ1-1; v_call: TRBV9; clone_size: NA; cdr3_aa: CASSDYRAGGNTEAFF; cdr3_nt: TGTGCCAGCAGCGACTACAGGGCAGGGGGCAACACTGAAGCTTTCTTT
d_call: NA; j_call: TRBJ1-6; v_call: TRBV11-1; clone_size: few; cdr3_aa: CASSLQDSPLHF; cdr3_nt: TGTGCCAGCAGCTTACAGGATTCACCCCTCCACTTT
d_call: TRBD1; j_call: TRBJ2-6; v_call: TRBV4-1; clone_size: NA; cdr3_aa: CASSQGRQGHSGANVLTF; cdr3_nt: TGCGCCAGCAGCCAAGGGAGACAGGGACACTCTGGGGCCAACGTCCTGACTTTC
d_call: TRBD2; j_call: TRBJ2-1; v_call: TRBV7-3; clone_size: NA; cdr3_aa: CASSFRGDYNEQFF; cdr3_nt: TGTGCCAGCAGCTTCCGGGGGGACTACAATGAGCAGTTCTTC
d_call: TRBD1; j_call: TRBJ2-7; v_call: TRBV30; clone_size: NA; cdr3_aa: CAWRTGTGRNEQYF; cdr3_nt: TGTGCCTGGAGAACCGGGACAGGTCGTAACGAGCAGTACTTC
d_call: NA; j_call: TRBJ1-2; v_call: TRBV10-3; clone_size: few; cdr3_aa: CAIMLETGGYTF; cdr3_nt: TGTGCCATCATGTTAGAGACCGGTGGCTACACCTTC
d_call: NA; j_call: TRBJ2-6; v_call: TRBV6-1; clone_size: NA; cdr3_aa: CASSEAWSGANVLTF; cdr3_nt: TGTGCCAGCAGTGAAGCTTGGTCTGGGGCCAACGTCCTGACTTTC
d_call: TRBD2; j_call: TRBJ2-1; v_call: TRBV7-8; clone_size: few; cdr3_aa: CASSPRLAGGYNEQFF; cdr3_nt: TGTGCCAGCAGCCCCCGACTAGCGGGGGGTTACAATGAGCAGTTCTTC
d_call: NA; j_call: TRBJ2-7; v_call: TRBV30; clone_size: few; cdr3_aa: CAWGEGTDSYEQYF; cdr3_nt: TGTGCCTGGGGCGAGGGAACTGACTCCTACGAGCAGTACTTC
d_call: NA; j_call: TRBJ1-4; v_call: TRBV4-3; clone_size: NA; cdr3_aa: CASSRRWGFEEKLFF; cdr3_nt: TGCGCCAGCAGCCGAAGATGGGGTTTTGAAGAAAAACTGTTTTTT
d_call: NA; j_call: TRBJ2-1; v_call: TRBV7-8; clone_size: NA; cdr3_aa: CASSLDFTYNEQFF; cdr3_nt: TGTGCCAGCAGCTTAGACTTTACCTACAATGAGCAGTTCTTC
d_call: TRBD1; j_call: TRBJ2-1; v_call: TRBV10-2; clone_size: NA; cdr3_aa: CASSHSWDREQFF; cdr3_nt: TGCGCCAGCAGCCACTCGTGGGACAGGGAGCAGTTCTTC
d_call: NA; j_call: TRBJ1-5; v_call: TRBV27; clone_size: NA; cdr3_aa: CASSFRGAGPQHF; cdr3_nt: TGTGCCAGCAGTTTTAGGGGCGCCGGGCCCCAGCATTTT
d_call: TRBD1; j_call: TRBJ1-2; v_call: TRBV5-5; clone_size: few; cdr3_aa: CASSRGTGFYGYTF; cdr3_nt: TGTGCCAGCAGCCGCGGGACAGGGTTCTATGGCTACACCTTC
d_call: NA; j_call: TRBJ2-7; v_call: TRBV5-1; clone_size: NA; cdr3_aa: CASSLWAGRSDEQYF; cdr3_nt: TGCGCCAGCAGCTTGTGGGCAGGAAGAAGCGACGAGCAGTACTTC
d_call: NA; j_call: TRBJ2-5; v_call: TRBV14; clone_size: few; cdr3_aa: CASSSRDTTYQETQYF; cdr3_nt: TGTGCCAGCAGCTCTCGGGACACCACGTACCAAGAGACCCAGTACTTC
d_call: NA; j_call: TRBJ2-3; v_call: TRBV9; clone_size: NA; cdr3_aa: CASSSRGVVADTQYF; cdr3_nt: TGTGCCAGCAGCAGTAGGGGGGTGGTCGCAGATACGCAGTATTTT
d_call: NA; j_call: TRBJ2-5; v_call: TRBV27; clone_size: few; cdr3_aa: CASSLLYPEGTQYF; cdr3_nt: TGTGCCAGCAGTTTACTTTACCCCGAAGGGACCCAGTACTTC
d_call: TRBD1; j_call: TRBJ2-2; v_call: TRBV29-1; clone_size: NA; cdr3_aa: CSVITGGNTGELFF; cdr3_nt: TGCAGCGTTATAACAGGGGGGAACACCGGGGAGCTGTTTTTT
d_call: TRBD1; j_call: TRBJ2-6; v_call: TRBV13; clone_size: NA; cdr3_aa: CASSSRTGGSPSGANVLTF; cdr3_nt: TGTGCCAGCAGCTCCCGGACAGGGGGCTCCCCCTCTGGGGCCAACGTCCTGACTTTC
d_call: NA; j_call: TRBJ2-7; v_call: TRBV19; clone_size: NA; cdr3_aa: CASSYWSESIDEQYF; cdr3_nt: TGTGCCAGTAGTTATTGGTCAGAATCTATCGACGAGCAGTACTTC
d_call: NA; j_call: TRBJ1-6; v_call: TRBV11-2; clone_size: NA; cdr3_aa: CASRLVKTGYNSPLHF; cdr3_nt: TGTGCCAGCAGATTAGTCAAAACCGGGTATAATTCACCCCTCCACTTT
d_call: TRBD1; j_call: TRBJ2-3; v_call: TRBV9; clone_size: NA; cdr3_aa: CASSSGTGRTYTQYF; cdr3_nt: TGTGCCAGCAGCTCCGGGACAGGGCGAACCTATACGCAGTATTTT
d_call: NA; j_call: TRBJ2-1; v_call: TRBV7-2; clone_size: few; cdr3_aa: CASSPHGRGDEQFF; cdr3_nt: TGTGCCAGCAGCCCCCACGGCAGGGGGGATGAGCAGTTCTTC
d_call: NA; j_call: TRBJ1-2; v_call: TRBV7-2; clone_size: few; cdr3_aa: CASSPPDPYYGYTF; cdr3_nt: TGTGCCAGCAGCCCACCCGACCCCTACTATGGCTACACCTTC
d_call: NA; j_call: TRBJ2-1; v_call: TRBV2; clone_size: NA; cdr3_aa: CASSYRRTVDNEQFF; cdr3_nt: TGTGCCAGCAGCTATCGGAGGACGGTCGACAATGAGCAGTTCTTC
d_call: NA; j_call: TRBJ2-7; v_call: TRBV11-2; clone_size: NA; cdr3_aa: CASSLERTSEQYF; cdr3_nt: TGTGCCAGCAGCTTAGAACGCACGAGCGAGCAGTACTTC
d_call: NA; j_call: TRBJ2-7; v_call: TRBV13; clone_size: NA; cdr3_aa: CASSLGQSIEQYF; cdr3_nt: TGTGCCAGCAGCTTAGGACAGTCCATCGAGCAGTACTTC
d_call: TRBD1; j_call: TRBJ2-1; v_call: TRBV5-1; clone_size: few; cdr3_aa: CASSFSQGLYNEQFF; cdr3_nt: TGCGCCAGCAGCTTTTCACAGGGGCTCTACAATGAGCAGTTCTTC
d_call: NA; j_call: TRBJ1-2; v_call: TRBV29-1; clone_size: NA; cdr3_aa: CSDTTGIAYSEGYTF; cdr3_nt: TGCAGCGATACCACAGGGATAGCTTATTCTGAGGGCTACACCTTC
d_call: TRBD1; j_call: TRBJ2-7; v_call: TRBV30; clone_size: NA; cdr3_aa: CAWSAVGTGYDEQYF; cdr3_nt: TGTGCCTGGAGTGCCGTCGGGACAGGGTACGACGAGCAGTACTTC
d_call: NA; j_call: TRBJ1-2; v_call: TRBV6-6; clone_size: few; cdr3_aa: CASGSDSYYGYTF; cdr3_nt: TGTGCCAGCGGCTCTGACAGTTACTATGGCTACACCTTC
d_call: TRBD1; j_call: TRBJ1-4; v_call: TRBV19; clone_size: NA; cdr3_aa: CASSLGTGEEKLFF; cdr3_nt: TGTGCCAGTAGCCTGGGGACAGGGGAAGAAAAACTGTTTTTT
d_call: NA; j_call: TRBJ1-6; v_call: TRBV27; clone_size: NA; cdr3_aa: CASSLSDNSPLHF; cdr3_nt: TGTGCCAGCAGTTTATCGGACAATTCACCCCTCCACTTT
d_call: TRBD1; j_call: TRBJ1-2; v_call: TRBV4-1; clone_size: few; cdr3_aa: CASSQDQGGAGYGYTF; cdr3_nt: TGCGCCAGCAGCCAAGATCAGGGGGGCGCAGGCTATGGCTACACCTTC
d_call: NA; j_call: TRBJ2-7; v_call: TRBV7-9; clone_size: NA; cdr3_aa: CASSLGRYEQYF; cdr3_nt: TGTGCCAGCAGCTTAGGGAGATACGAGCAGTACTTC
d_call: NA; j_call: TRBJ1-2; v_call: TRBV7-9; clone_size: NA; cdr3_aa: CASSLDLNYGYTF; cdr3_nt: TGTGCCAGCAGCTTGGATTTGAACTATGGCTACACCTTC
d_call: NA; j_call: TRBJ2-2; v_call: TRBV30; clone_size: once; cdr3_aa: CAWRGTDTNTGELFF; cdr3_nt: TGTGCCTGGAGGGGAACGGACACGAACACCGGGGAGCTGTTTTTT
d_call: NA; j_call: TRBJ2-7; v_call: TRBV9; clone_size: NA; cdr3_aa: CASSVHPGLGYEQYF; cdr3_nt: TGTGCCAGCAGCGTTCACCCAGGGCTGGGTTACGAGCAGTACTTC
d_call: NA; j_call: TRBJ2-5; v_call: TRBV30; clone_size: NA; cdr3_aa: CAWSPGPDEQETQYF; cdr3_nt: TGTGCCTGGTCACCGGGACCTGACGAACAAGAGACCCAGTACTTC